Below are 13 T cell receptor beta chains sequenced from a single sample in a study of brain T cells in children with intractable seizures. Time point given: blood from clinic visit 5 months post-surgery; TSC patient then seizure free. Profiling relied on immunoSEQ multiplex PCR, and the TCRdb table lists in-frame clones only, not all of them. The sample holds about 340,000 clones, 93% seen once. Sequencing was performed on peripheral blood, taken less than 6 months after surgery. The receptors derive from a boy under two years old with tuberous sclerosis and intractable seizures.

The chain uses TRBV7-2 and TRBJ2-1; TRBD2 aligns across 7 bases. V was clipped by 0 bases and J by 5 bases; unmatched bases: 1. Germline CDR1 SGHTA, CDR2 FQGNSA. The CDR3 sequence is 14 residues long. DNA of the CDR3: TGTGCCAGCAGCTTAGCCCTAGCGGACAATGAGCAGTTCTTC. Protein sequence: CASSLALADNEQFF. Together with reference TRBV7-2 and TRBJ2-1, the CDR3 gives the full variable domain: GAGVSQSPSNKVTEKGKDVELRCDPISGHTALYWYRQSLGQGLEFLIYFQGNSAPDKSGLPSDRFSAERTGGSVSTLTIQRTQQEDSAVYLCASSLALADNEQFFGPGTRLTVL.

A single count supports this clone. This chain uses TRBV19 with TRBJ2-1; 8 bases fit TRBD1. This CDR3 comprises 15 residues. Looked up from germline, CDR1 is LNHDA and CDR2 is SQIVND (reference sequence). Losses at the gene ends were 4 bases for V and 5 bases for J; bases not matched to a gene: 7. The CDR3: CASSKKKDRDNEQFF. DNA for the CDR3: TGTGCCAGTAGTAAAAAAAAGGACAGGGACAATGAGCAGTTCTTC. The entire variable domain, with the rest obtained from reference TRBV19 and TRBJ2-1, is as follows: DGGITQSPKYLFRKEGQNVTLSCEQNLNHDAMYWYRQDPGQGLRLIYYSQIVNDFQKGDIAEGYSVSREKKESFPLTVTSAQKNPTAFYLCASSKKKDRDNEQFFGPGTRLTVL.

As concerns this clone: Other DNA sequences within the sample encode an identical CDR3. The rearrangement uses TRBV2 and TRBJ1-2; 8 bases match TRBD1. The CDR3 length is 14 residues. Germline-derived CDR1 and CDR2 are SNHLY and FYNNEI. J was trimmed by 2 bases and V by 3 bases; bases with no gene match: 2. Written as DNA, the CDR3 is TGTGCCAGCAGTGACAGGACAGGGAACTATGGCTACACCTTC. It codes for CASSDRTGNYGYTF.

The chain combines TRBV7-8 with TRBJ2-7; no firm D call. V shed 1 base and J shed 0 bases, with 10 bases lying between them. Germline assignment: CDR1 SGHVS and CDR2 FQNEAQ. This CDR3 has 15 residues. Here the CDR3 reads CASSLGLPSSYEQYF. The CDR3 coding sequence is TGTGCCAGCAGCTTAGGACTTCCCAGCTCCTACGAGCAGTACTTC.

V and J are TRBV5-1 and TRBJ1-1; no clear D. The germline V gene has CDR1 SGHRS and CDR2 YFSETQ. The CDR3 runs to 13 residues. Trimming pared 5 bases from V and 1 base from J, leaving 9 bases between. As DNA, the CDR3 is TGCGCCAGCAGAACGGGAAAGAACACTGAAGCTTTCTTT. This codes for CASRTGKNTEAFF.

This clone was observed once. This chain connects TRBV7-9 to TRBJ2-1; 12 nucleotides agree with TRBD1. Trimming took 2 bases from V and 9 from J; bases not matched to a gene: 11. Germline V gives CDR1 SEHNR, CDR2 FQNEAQ (reference sequence). CDR3 length: 17 residues. The CDR3 DNA follows: TGTGCCAGCAGCTTATCCCGGGACAGGGGGCGTGATGGTGAGCAGTTCTTC. Amino acids: CASSLSRDRGRDGEQFF.

J is TRBJ2-7 and V is TRBV25-1, with a possible D match to TRBD2 (6 bases). This CDR3 is built from 14 residues. Trimming cost V 4 bases and J 2 bases, with 12 bases left between them. Germline V gene data show CDR1 as MGHDK and CDR2 as SYGVNS. The CDR3 is CASSAEGAPYEQYF. In DNA form, the CDR3 reads TGTGCCAGCAGTGCGGAGGGTGCCCCCTACGAGCAGTACTTC.

The chain uses TRBV7-9 and TRBJ1-2; 11 bases line up with TRBD1. J lost 4 bases, V lost 4 bases, and 8 bases had no gene match. The CDR3 sequence is 16 residues long. Looked up from germline, CDR1 is SEHNR and CDR2 is FQNEAQ (reference sequence). The CDR3 DNA is TGTGCCAGCAGCTCAGGGGGGACAGGGGGAATCTATGGCTACACCTTC. Protein: CASSSGGTGGIYGYTF.

The J gene is TRBJ2-5, the V gene TRBV11-2; 10 bases line up with TRBD1. The CDR3 is made up of 17 amino acids. After removal of 0 bases from V and 1 base from J, the junction contained 5 bases not matched to a gene. Germline values: CDR1 SGHAT, CDR2 FQNNGV. The CDR3: CASSLDVWDRGQETQYF. The CDR3 DNA reads as TGTGCCAGCAGCTTAGACGTGTGGGACAGGGGCCAAGAGACCCAGTACTTC.

This chain joins TRBV11-2 and TRBJ1-1; D is undetermined. The CDR3 is 14 amino acids. The germline V and J ends were trimmed by 5 bases and 1 base, with 11 bases remaining between them. Germline lookup yields CDR1 SGHAT and CDR2 FQNNGV. The CDR3 DNA reads as TGTGCCAGCAGCCGAGATCCCTGGAACACTGAAGCTTTCTTT. This codes for CASSRDPWNTEAFF.

About this clone: Other DNA sequences from this sample encode an identical CDR3 as well. The chain links TRBV15 to TRBJ1-2; D unclear. The CDR3 runs 14 residues. From germline, CDR1 is LNHNV and CDR2 YYDKDF (reference sequence). The V end was cut by 1 base, the J end by 6 bases, with 12 bases between. CDR3 in amino acids: CATSRGRTGDGYTF. The CDR3 DNA reads TGTGCCACCAGCAGAGGAAGGACGGGAGATGGCTACACCTTC.

The V and J genes are TRBV28 and TRBJ1-2; D uncertain. V lost 7 bases to trimming and J lost 3 bases, with 15 bases between them. The CDR3 spans 14 residues. Germline V gene data show CDR1 as MDHEN and CDR2 as SYDVKM. As DNA, the CDR3 is TGTGCCAGCACTAGTGGAATGCGTGACTATGGCTACACCTTC. Protein sequence: CASTSGMRDYGYTF.

This rearrangement joins TRBV5-1 to TRBJ1-2; 8 bases match TRBD1. CDR1 SGHRS and CDR2 YFSETQ come from the germline V gene. The CDR3 consists of 15 residues. Unmatched junction bases numbered 7, after V lost 4 bases and J lost 2 bases. This chain's CDR3 is CASSTNRGANYGYTF. CDR3 DNA: TGCGCCAGCAGCACTAACAGGGGGGCCAACTATGGCTACACCTTC. Full variable domain (remainder filled in from reference TRBV5-1 and TRBJ1-2): KAGVTQTPRYLIKTRGQQVTLSCSPISGHRSVSWYQQTPGQGLQFLFEYFSETQRNKGNFPGRFSGRQFSNSRSEMNVSTLELGDSALYLCASSTNRGANYGYTFGSGTRLTVV.